This T cell receptor beta chain was identified during a study of cytomegalovirus exposure and HLA in healthy donors. Overall study results and limits: Many donors shared some public TCRs, even though most TCR sequences were rare.

The PCR had 60 Vbeta and 13 Jbeta primers. TCRdb's table, derived via immunoSEQ multiplex PCR, lists solely in-frame clones and lacks some. This repertoire shows more than 100,000 clones, about 85% found once; its top ten account for less than 0.25%. Of note for this clone: Its antigen is currently unknown.

There are 15 residues in the CDR3. Germline V CDR1 and CDR2: WNHNN, SYGVQD (reference sequence). Trimming took 4 bases from V and 0 from J, leaving 13 bases between them. The clonotype originates from a man aged 45-65 years in good health and CMV-seronegative. Sequencing input: PBMCs. The chain carries TRBV10-1 and TRBJ2-7, with D unclear. The CDR3 is CASSVERKSSYEQYF. The CDR3 region has the DNA TGCGCCAGCAGTGTCGAGCGCAAAAGCTCCTACGAGCAGTACTTC.